Sequencing of this T cell receptor beta chain was carried out in a study of control samples from healthy donors and cancer patients. Trimming removed 2 bases from V and 8 bases from J, with 11 bases in between. The germline V gene has CDR1 SGHNT and CDR2 YYREEE (reference sequence). The CDR3 totals 13 residues. This table comes from immunoSEQ multiplex PCR, and its TCRdb copy is limited to in-frame clones, with some not included. In the table there are under 130,000 clones, roughly 91% of which are singletons. The source is a man between 60 and 75 years old with lung cancer. The chain couples TRBV5-4 to TRBJ1-3; TRBD1 is a possible D gene (6 bases). The sequenced sample consisted of PBMCs. CDR3 nucleotide sequence: TGTGCCAGCAGCTTCCTCTCAGGGGACACCATATATTTT. Residues: CASSFLSGDTIYF.